The present T cell receptor (beta chain) was sequenced within a study of OX40 agonist ivuxolimab in advanced cancers. Only in-frame clones appear in the TCRdb table, and some are missing; sequencing was by immunoSEQ multiplex PCR. The table lists 50,000 to 70,000 clones, roughly 80% of them singletons, with about 3.7% in the top ten. Study-level points and caveats: The CD4+ and CD8+ T cells in the blood had expanded clonally by week 6 at 0.1 to 3.0 mg/kg.

Points on this clone: Antigen unknown.

The sequences come from CD4+ or CD8+ T cells sorted from blood, collected in a trial of the OX40 agonist ivuxolimab. The sequence was obtained from an adult with an advanced solid tumor such as melanoma, head and neck, liver or kidney cancer.

The CDR3, as DNA: TGTGCCAGCAGAACGACAGGGGGAGAAGAGACCCAGTACTTC. It codes for CASRTTGGEETQYF. V usage is TRBV28 and J usage is TRBJ2-5, with 9 bases aligning to TRBD1. Germline V lookup: CDR1 MDHEN, CDR2 SYDVKM. Losses at the gene ends were 6 bases for V and 3 bases for J; bases not matched to a gene: 5. The CDR3 is 14 residues long.